The T cell receptor (beta chain) under discussion was sequenced for a study of blood T cell repertoires in COVID-19. Assay used: immunoSEQ multiplex PCR; TCRdb lists only in-frame clones, some missing. The sample consists of 200,000 to 250,000 clones, 70% to 90% of them appearing once. It was during active infection that Seattle patients were enrolled and then longitudinally followed. Per germline, CDR1 MNHEY and CDR2 SVGAGI. The CDR3 is 13 amino acids. Trimming pared 6 bases from V and 2 bases from J, leaving 10 bases between. The receptor's source is a woman between 65 and 79 years old with COVID-19, enrolled during active disease. Specimen: peripheral blood. V is TRBV6-5 and J is TRBJ1-2; D is perhaps TRBD1 (6 bases). CDR3 sequence reads: CASSNTGNYGYTF. The CDR3 nucleotides are TGTGCCAGCAGCAATACAGGGAACTATGGCTACACCTTC.